This TCR beta chain was identified in a study of shared clonotypes between healthy human individuals (dated by TCRdb to 2018 to 2021). For context, the study as a whole: A couple of women and a few men aged 18 to 49 years were included in the cohort. For each donor, three plates each were used for CD4 naive and CD4 memory, two plates were used for CD8 naive, and one plate was used for CD8 memory. To estimate repertoire size and how much clonotypes are shared between individuals, the study performed deep sequencing of blood TCR repertoires from roughly five healthy adults. To increase sequencing depth and limit assay-specific biases, different laboratories used diverse techniques to prepare libraries and sequence TCR repertoires. Leukapheresis yielded between about 0.9 and 10 billion PBMCs per donor. The paper as a whole reports these results and caveats: Larger estimated clonotype richness was generally found for naive subsets than for memory subsets. Around 5% of naive CD4, approximately 3.7% of naive CD8, roughly 2.4% of memory CD4, and over 0.35% of memory CD8 clonotypes were shared across a handful of donors. Even with the large sequencing depth, rarefaction of the sorted-subset datasets indicated that sequencing was incomplete. Compared with non-shared clonotypes, the clonotypes found in all four sorted-subset donors had higher generation probabilities. Pairwise subsampling led to the expectation that sequencing depth would affect the degree of clonotype sharing among donors. Sampling was restricted to blood, and TCR repertoires in tissues likely differ from the TCR repertoires found in blood. Because the study included only a small number of donors, the genetic and exposure-history diversity represented was limited.

For the CD8 naive samples, CD45RO-negative cells were positively selected for CCR7, yielding a CD45RA+CCR7+ population from which TemRA cells were excluded. The donors were healthy, HIV-negative adults who had no recently reported acute infections or vaccinations. Every donor was a Caucasian adult residing in Nashville, Tennessee, USA. Blood was obtained by leukapheresis, after which PBMCs were separated by Ficoll-Histopaque density gradient centrifugation and cryopreserved in liquid nitrogen vapor phase. Analytical flow cytometry was used to check the purity and quantity of each magnetically sorted T cell population. Genomic DNA was isolated from every sorted fraction and measured by UV absorbance on a Nanodrop 2000c. CDR3 length: 19 amino acids, cysteine to phenylalanine. The retained sequence is limited to the CDR3, 57 bases, with the frame set at the first base. According to the germline V gene (reference sequence), CDR1 reads MNHEY and CDR2 reads SMNVEV. Germline trimming: 6 bases from V, 0 bases from J; junction bases outside gene matches: 14.

TCR CDR3 regions were amplified from genomic DNA by multiplex PCR using the deep immunoSEQ assay. Extracted genomic DNA from each cell subset was distributed evenly across all wells of several immunoSEQ 96-well plates, and each plate was treated as a replicate. Each replicate PCR for sorted subsets received around 200 ng genomic DNA, equal to about 30,000 T cell genomes. Purified libraries were quantified with a Qubit 3.0 fluorometer, sized on a Bioanalyzer 2100, and re-quantified with the KAPA Library Quantification kit. Every immunoSEQ 96-well plate was sequenced on a dedicated single-read 150-cycle Illumina NextSeq 550 flow cell. Processing in the source paper ran as follows. Because only junctional sequences without quality scores were contained in the immunoSEQ output, filtering matching that applied to full-length reads could not be performed. Sequences were annotated with PyIR, a Python wrapper for IgBLAST v1.9, and V/J genes and CDR3 were assigned using IMGT germline references. Reads were filtered out if the reads had weak V/J assignments (E-value above 1e-6), no CDR3, stop codons, out-of-frame junctions, or ambiguous translated residues. V3J clonotypes were defined as sequences sharing an identical inferred V gene, J gene, and CDR3 amino acid sequence. Percentage overlap between repertoires was computed as shared unique clonotypes divided by the size of the smaller repertoire. Three approaches were used to assess repertoire richness: RTK rarefaction, the Chao1 estimator, and Recon v2.1 estimates of unobserved clonotypes. OLGA was used to compute generation probabilities for all TCRbeta clonotypes that the gDNA method yielded from a few donors. In its TCRdb copy, this immuneACCESS table keeps in-frame sequences only and misses some clones. Where compared with another copy, unresolved V genes explain less than half of these, and the others have no known cause. The DNA gave D and trimming, while V, J and clone size come from that table. Here the sample has about 2.1 million clones; approximately 92% occur a single time. The top ten constitute around 1.8% of the sample.

This clone was seen just once. Its antigen is not yet known. It has no much larger one-base neighbor in the sample; base qualities were not kept. Recombination linked TRBV27 to TRBJ2-3, with 11 bases aligning to TRBD2. Material for sequencing was naive CD8+ T cells from PBMCs. This specimen's cell subset or site label, per the study, means: CD45RA+CCR7+. This receptor was taken from a man younger than 30 in good health. Some clones in this sample may be carry-over from other donors' samples. The DNA is TGTGCCAGCAGCACCCGATTAGCGGGAGGGGTATCGAGCACAGATACGCAGTATTTT. Translated, this is CASSTRLAGGVSSTDTQYF.